This T cell receptor (beta chain) was identified during a study of molecular identifiers for immune sequencing clone quantification. MiXCR, run by TCRdb on the PCR reads, gives a single entry per CDR3 protein. The sample consists of under 600,000 distinct CDR3 sequences, around 23% of them appearing once. Sorting isolated naive CD8 T cells as CD8+CD4-CCR7+CD45RA+ events. The CDR3 loop spans 14 amino acids. Germline assignment: CDR1 DFQATT and CDR2 SNEGSKA (reference sequence). V was shortened by 5 bases and J by 3 bases, with 16 bases between the two germline ends. The study, taken as a whole, reports: Clones above 20 RNA copies contained over 98% of effector molecules but under 1% of naive ones. Underestimated sizes of highly expanded clones could result from identical TCR molecules that share a barcode.

Note on this clonotype: Its antigen is unidentified.

The TCR was taken from a human donor in good health. Some libraries in this study had Jurkat cell RNA spiked in. V usage is TRBV20-1 and J usage is TRBJ2-5; a possible D gene is TRBD1 (5 bases). Material: naive CD8+ T cells from blood, with Jurkat cell RNA spiked in. Described subset: FACS-sorted CD8+CD4-CCR7+CD45RA+ naive T cells. For the CDR3, the DNA is TGCAGTGCTCCAGGGCCCCAAGAGGAAGAGACCCAGTACTTC. Its translation: CSAPGPQEEETQYF.